Listed here is a single TCR beta chain. The antigen is unknown. The data were taken from a study of T cell responses to AZD1222 COVID-19 vaccine. General observations from the study: Females outnumbered males among donors, who were mostly white British; clonal diversity was possibly underestimated. Receipt of two AZD1222 doses was followed by a rise in Spike-specific TCR breadth and depth. Among spike-specific TCRs, nearly half reportedly target unmutated variant regions.

Sequencing used immunoSEQ multiplex PCR; TCRdb keeps in-frame clones, though not all of them. Of some 180,000 clones in the sample, roughly 93% were seen once. Specimen: peripheral blood, collected 28 days after the second dose of the MenACWY control vaccine. The origin of this receptor is an adult who received the MenACWY meningococcal vaccine as a control.

CDR3 in DNA: TGTGCCAGCAGTCTGGGCGCTGAGCAGTTCTTC. Residues: CASSLGAEQFF. J is TRBJ2-1 and V is TRBV28; no clear D. The CDR3 totals 11 residues. V was pared by 5 bases and J by 9 bases, with 8 bases between. Per the germline V gene, CDR1 is MDHEN and CDR2 is SYDVKM.